These T cell receptor beta chains were read from a single sample in a study of cytomegalovirus exposure and HLA in healthy donors. TCRdb's table, derived via immunoSEQ multiplex PCR, lists solely in-frame clones and lacks some. The sample lists 90,000 or so clones; 60% to 85% were seen once. Sequencing input: PBMCs. The receptors originated from a boy aged 10-17 years in good health and CMV-seronegative. CDR3s include the opening cysteine and the closing phenylalanine or tryptophan. A D gene is named only where the DNA matches it firmly. The size of a clone is reported for some rows only, either as once, few or many, or as a class for expanded clones.

cdr3_nt: TGCGCCAGCAGTGAGTCGAGAGATCAGCCCCAGCATTTT
cdr3_aa: CASSESRDQPQHF
clone_size: -
j_call: TRBJ1-5
d_call: -
v_call: TRBV10-1

cdr3_nt: TGTGCCTGGAGGGGAACTAGCGGGATAGGCGAGCAGTACTTC
cdr3_aa: CAWRGTSGIGEQYF
clone_size: -
j_call: TRBJ2-7
d_call: TRBD2
v_call: TRBV30

cdr3_nt: TGTGCCAGCAGCTTAAGACTAAACCAAGAGACCCAGTACTTC
cdr3_aa: CASSLRLNQETQYF
clone_size: -
j_call: TRBJ2-5
d_call: -
v_call: TRBV11-2

cdr3_nt: TGTGCCACCAGCCGGACAGGGGGCTTCTATGGCTACACCTTC
cdr3_aa: CATSRTGGFYGYTF
clone_size: once
j_call: TRBJ1-2
d_call: TRBD1
v_call: TRBV15

cdr3_nt: TGTGCCAGCAGTCTCCATAGTCGCGACGAGCAGTACTTC
cdr3_aa: CASSLHSRDEQYF
clone_size: -
j_call: TRBJ2-7
d_call: -
v_call: TRBV27

cdr3_nt: TGTGCCAGCAGCTTCGGGGACTCAACTAATGAAAAACTGTTTTTT
cdr3_aa: CASSFGDSTNEKLFF
clone_size: -
j_call: TRBJ1-4
d_call: -
v_call: TRBV7-6

cdr3_nt: TGTGCTAGCAGCTCGCCTTTCGGGGGTCTTAGCTATGGCTACACCTTC
cdr3_aa: CASSSPFGGLSYGYTF
clone_size: -
j_call: TRBJ1-2
d_call: -
v_call: TRBV7-2

cdr3_nt: TGTGCCAGCAGCGTAACACAGGGGAGGAGCCATGAGCAGTTCTTC
cdr3_aa: CASSVTQGRSHEQFF
clone_size: -
j_call: TRBJ2-1
d_call: -
v_call: TRBV9

cdr3_nt: TGTGCGACAGGGCCTGAAAAACTGTTTTTT
cdr3_aa: CATGPEKLFF
clone_size: -
j_call: TRBJ1-4
d_call: TRBD1
v_call: TRBV28

cdr3_nt: TGTGCCAGCAGCCCATCCACAGGGTTGAGTGGCTACACCTTC
cdr3_aa: CASSPSTGLSGYTF
clone_size: once
j_call: TRBJ1-2
d_call: -
v_call: TRBV5-4

cdr3_nt: TGTGCCAGCAGTTCCCTAGGGAGGGGTATCGCAGATACGCAGTATTTT
cdr3_aa: CASSSLGRGIADTQYF
clone_size: -
j_call: TRBJ2-3
d_call: TRBD2
v_call: TRBV28

cdr3_nt: TGTGCCACCTCGACAGGGAGGTCCGATACGCAGTATTTT
cdr3_aa: CATSTGRSDTQYF
clone_size: -
j_call: TRBJ2-3
d_call: -
v_call: TRBV27

cdr3_nt: TGTGCTTCGACAGGGCCGACCACTGAAGCTTTCTTT
cdr3_aa: CASTGPTTEAFF
clone_size: -
j_call: TRBJ1-1
d_call: TRBD1
v_call: TRBV6-5

cdr3_nt: TGTGCCAGCAGGGGGACTCTGTCTGATGACGAGCAGTACTTC
cdr3_aa: CASRGTLSDDEQYF
clone_size: -
j_call: TRBJ2-7
d_call: -
v_call: TRBV6-6

cdr3_nt: TGTGCCAGCAGCGGACACGGAACTGAAGCTTTCTTT
cdr3_aa: CASSGHGTEAFF
clone_size: few
j_call: TRBJ1-1
d_call: -
v_call: TRBV21-1

cdr3_nt: TGTGCTAGCAGCGCAGGACAGGGAGCAGATACGCAGTATTTT
cdr3_aa: CASSAGQGADTQYF
clone_size: -
j_call: TRBJ2-3
d_call: TRBD1
v_call: TRBV7-7

cdr3_nt: TGTGCCACCTCGGAGGTAACCTACAATGAGCAGTTCTTC
cdr3_aa: CATSEVTYNEQFF
clone_size: -
j_call: TRBJ2-1
d_call: -
v_call: TRBV19

cdr3_nt: TGTGCCAGCAGTACCACTAGCGGGGGGGATTTCTACGAGCAGTACTTC
cdr3_aa: CASSTTSGGDFYEQYF
clone_size: -
j_call: TRBJ2-7
d_call: TRBD2
v_call: TRBV28

cdr3_nt: TGTGCCAGCAGCCCTACTGAGGAAAAACTGTTTTTT
cdr3_aa: CASSPTEEKLFF
clone_size: -
j_call: TRBJ1-4
d_call: -
v_call: TRBV7-9

cdr3_nt: TGTGCCTGGAGTGGCAGGGAGACCCAGTACTTC
cdr3_aa: CAWSGRETQYF
clone_size: once
j_call: TRBJ2-5
d_call: -
v_call: TRBV30

cdr3_nt: TGCGCCAGCAGCCAAGTCGCGGGACTAGCGGGAGAAGGGGGATCCTACAATGAGCAGTTCTTC
cdr3_aa: CASSQVAGLAGEGGSYNEQFF
clone_size: -
j_call: TRBJ2-1
d_call: TRBD2
v_call: TRBV4-1

cdr3_nt: TGTGCCAGCAGCTTAGCGTTAGCAGGGGGCGATGAGCAGTTCTTC
cdr3_aa: CASSLALAGGDEQFF
clone_size: once
j_call: TRBJ2-1
d_call: TRBD1
v_call: TRBV7-8

cdr3_nt: TGCGCCAGCAGCTTACACAGGGCGAATGAGCAGTTCTTC
cdr3_aa: CASSLHRANEQFF
clone_size: -
j_call: TRBJ2-1
d_call: -
v_call: TRBV4-1

cdr3_nt: TGTGCCAGCAGCTTAAGCGGAGAGTACCAAGAGACCCAGTACTTC
cdr3_aa: CASSLSGEYQETQYF
clone_size: -
j_call: TRBJ2-5
d_call: -
v_call: TRBV13

cdr3_nt: TGTGCCAGCAGTTACGCTGGGACAGGGTCCTACGAGCAGTACTTC
cdr3_aa: CASSYAGTGSYEQYF
clone_size: -
j_call: TRBJ2-7
d_call: TRBD1
v_call: TRBV6-6

cdr3_nt: TGTGCCAGCAGTTTATTTAGCTCAGCTTTCTTT
cdr3_aa: CASSLFSSAFF
clone_size: -
j_call: TRBJ1-1
d_call: -
v_call: TRBV28

cdr3_nt: TGTGCCAGCAGGAGGCAAAGCTATGGCTACACCTTC
cdr3_aa: CASRRQSYGYTF
clone_size: -
j_call: TRBJ1-2
d_call: -
v_call: TRBV6-6

cdr3_nt: TGTGCCAGCAGGCTTAGGGGGATGCGGTCACCCCTCCACTTT
cdr3_aa: CASRLRGMRSPLHF
clone_size: -
j_call: TRBJ1-6
d_call: -
v_call: TRBV7-2

cdr3_nt: TGTGCCAGTAGTGCAGAGGATCAGCCCCAGCATTTT
cdr3_aa: CASSAEDQPQHF
clone_size: few
j_call: TRBJ1-5
d_call: -
v_call: TRBV19

cdr3_nt: TGTGCCAGCAGCCAACCCTTTCTACAGGGGTGGGAGCAGTACTTC
cdr3_aa: CASSQPFLQGWEQYF
clone_size: -
j_call: TRBJ2-7
d_call: TRBD1
v_call: TRBV4-2

cdr3_nt: TGCGCCAGCAGCTTGTGGACAGGGATGAACACTGAAGCTTTCTTT
cdr3_aa: CASSLWTGMNTEAFF
clone_size: once
j_call: TRBJ1-1
d_call: TRBD1
v_call: TRBV5-1

cdr3_nt: TGCGCCAGCAGTAGGCAGGCCACAGATACGCAGTATTTT
cdr3_aa: CASSRQATDTQYF
clone_size: -
j_call: TRBJ2-3
d_call: -
v_call: TRBV4-3

cdr3_nt: TGCGCCAGCAGCCTGGGACAGCTTAATGAAAAACTGTTTTTT
cdr3_aa: CASSLGQLNEKLFF
clone_size: -
j_call: TRBJ1-4
d_call: TRBD1
v_call: TRBV5-1